This passage covers 24 T cell receptor beta chains from one sample sequenced in a study of T cells in tuberculosis. Sorting used thawed, overnight-rested PBMC stained with anti-CD3, a viability dye and GMM-loaded CD1B tetramer. The lipid loaded on the CD1B tetramers was C32 glucose monomycolate from Rhodococcus equi. The protocol was immunoSEQ multiplex PCR, while the TCRdb copy is restricted to in-frame clones and leaves out a portion. The sample lists about 59,000 clones; 81% were seen once. Material for sequencing was CD1b-GMM tetramer-negative cells sorted from PBMCs. The receptors originated from an adult woman with latent tuberculosis.

The chain is built from TRBV4-1 and TRBJ2-1; 9 nucleotides align to TRBD1. The CDR3 extends over 17 amino acids. Unmatched junction bases numbered 8, after V lost 1 base and J lost 4 bases. Looked up from germline, CDR1 is MGHRA and CDR2 is YSYEKL. The chain's CDR3 is CASSQAGTGWRYNEQFF. CDR3 bases: TGCGCCAGCAGCCAAGCAGGGACAGGGTGGAGGTACAATGAGCAGTTCTTC.

This clone has just a few counts. The chain uses TRBV6-1 and TRBJ1-1, with 9 bases that match TRBD1. Trimming at V came to 6 bases and at J to 11 bases, leaving 16 bases not matched to a gene. Germline CDR1 MNHNS, CDR2 SASEGT. The length of the CDR3 is 15 residues. In nucleotides, the CDR3 is TGTGCCAGCAGAGGGGCCGGACAGGGGATTTCAGACGCTTTCTTT. It translates to CASRGAGQGISDAFF.

This clone was detected a few times. This rearrangement joins TRBV7-2 to TRBJ2-1; D perhaps matches TRBD2 (6 bases). Germline CDR1 SGHTA, CDR2 FQGNSA. The V and J ends lost 8 bases and 3 bases respectively, with 11 bases between them. CDR3 length: 13 residues. The CDR3 DNA is TGTGCCAGCGGCCGGCGGGGCTACAATGAGCAGTTCTTC. Protein sequence: CASGRRGYNEQFF.

V gene TRBV30 combines with J gene TRBJ2-6; the match to TRBD1 covers 10 bases. The CDR3 has 16 residues. Germline CDR1 and CDR2: GTSNPN and SVGIG (reference sequence). V lost 6 bases and J lost 4; bases outside the gene matches: 9. CDR3 in DNA: TGTGCCTGCAAGACAGGGGGCGCGCAAGGGGCCAACGTCCTGACTTTC. Translating it yields CACKTGGAQGANVLTF. Supplemented by reference TRBV30 and TRBJ2-6, the full variable domain reads SQTIHQWPATLVQPVGSPLSLECTVEGTSNPNLYWYRQAAGRGLQLLFYSVGIGQISSEVPQNLSASRPQDRQFILSSKKLLLSDSGFYLCACKTGGAQGANVLTFGAGSRLTVL.

The V and J genes are TRBV25-1 and TRBJ1-1; a weak D match, TRBD1 (5 bases). CDR1 is MGHDK and CDR2 is SYGVNS in the germline V gene. The CDR3 loop spans 14 amino acids. Trimming took off 8 bases at V and 3 bases at J, with 16 bases between the two ends. This chain's CDR3 is CASLNGEGYTEAFF. In DNA, the CDR3 is TGTGCCAGCCTGAATGGGGAGGGGTACACTGAAGCTTTCTTT.

The genes are TRBV6-1 and TRBJ2-3, with 8 bases lining up with TRBD1. Germline lookup yields CDR1 MNHNS and CDR2 SASEGT. The length of the CDR3 is 15 residues. Germline trimming cut 5 bases from V and 0 bases from J; bases unmatched to any gene: 4. CDR3: CASSSGTGSTDTQYF. The DNA of the CDR3 is TGTGCCAGCAGTTCCGGGACAGGTAGCACAGATACGCAGTATTTT.

V is TRBV18 and J is TRBJ2-7, with 11 bases lining up with TRBD2. CDR1 and CDR2 from the germline V gene are KGHSH and LQKENI. V lost 9 bases, J lost 3 bases, and 13 bases stayed unmatched. The CDR3 runs 16 residues. The CDR3 loop is CASEQGPGLADYEQYF. The CDR3 DNA follows: TGTGCCAGTGAGCAGGGCCCGGGACTAGCGGACTACGAGCAGTACTTC.

This clone occurred a few times. DNA of the CDR3: TGTGCCAGCAGCCAAGTGAGGTACAATGAGCAGTTCTTC. It is translated as CASSQVRYNEQFF. The chain has TRBV14 and TRBJ2-1; D is unclear. Germline loops: CDR1 SGHDN, CDR2 FVKESK. CDR3 size: 13 residues. Trimming took off 1 base at V and 4 bases at J, with 5 bases between the two ends.

This clone appeared a single time. The J gene is TRBJ1-2, the V gene TRBV18, with 8 bases aligning to TRBD1. CDR3 length: 13 residues. V was pared by 6 bases and J by 6 bases, with 6 bases of the junction left unmatched. Germline CDR1 reads KGHSH; CDR2 reads LQKENI. The CDR3 protein is CASSPGGWDGYTF. DNA of the CDR3: TGTGCCAGCTCCCCAGGGGGCTGGGATGGCTACACCTTC.

Concerning this clone: The junction differs from germline at one of its ends, possibly a read error. The chain uses TRBV14 and TRBJ2-3, with 8 bases that match TRBD1. Germline assignment: CDR1 SGHDN and CDR2 FVKESK. The CDR3 extends over 16 amino acids. The DNA of the CDR3 is TGTGCCAGCAGCGAAGAAAGGACAGGGCACACAGATACGCAGTATTTT. Residues: CASSEERTGHTDTQYF. The variable domain in full, completed from reference TRBV14 and TRBJ2-3, reads EAGVTQFPSHSVIEKGQTVTLRCDPISGHDNLYWYRRVMGKEIKFLLHFVKESKQDESGMPNNRFLAERTGGTYSTLKVQPAELEDSGVYFCASSEERTGHTDTQYFGPGTRLTVL.

The chain employs TRBV19 and TRBJ2-5, with 11 bases fitting TRBD1. Per the germline V gene, CDR1 is LNHDA and CDR2 is SQIVND (reference sequence). The CDR3 runs 14 residues. Trimming cost V 10 bases and J 4 bases; bases outside gene matches: 8. The CDR3 region has the DNA TGTGCCACTCAACGGACAGGGGGCGTAGAGACCCAGTACTTC. It specifies CATQRTGGVETQYF. Full variable domain (outside the CDR3, taken from reference TRBV19 and TRBJ2-5): DGGITQSPKYLFRKEGQNVTLSCEQNLNHDAMYWYRQDPGQGLRLIYYSQIVNDFQKGDIAEGYSVSREKKESFPLTVTSAQKNPTAFYLCATQRTGGVETQYFGPGTRLLVL.

The chain joins TRBV6-6 to TRBJ1-1; D gene unclear. The CDR3 extends over 13 amino acids. Germline CDR1 and CDR2: MNHNY and SVGAGI (reference sequence). The ends were cut back, 8 bases at V and 4 bases at J, with 14 bases in the middle. The CDR3 reads CASGPVGATEAFF. The CDR3 coding sequence is TGTGCCAGCGGCCCGGTGGGAGCCACTGAAGCTTTCTTT.

For the CDR3, the DNA is TGCGCCAGCAGCCAACCTGACAGGGCTCCTAATGAAAAACTGTTTTTT. It is translated as CASSQPDRAPNEKLFF. The chain is built from TRBV4-1 and TRBJ1-4; 7 bases fit TRBD1. V gave up 2 bases and J gave up 3 bases; unmatched junction bases: 6. The CDR3 is made up of 16 amino acids. Germline V gene lookup returns CDR1 MGHRA and CDR2 YSYEKL.

The CDR3 region has the DNA TGTGCCACCAGCAGAGGACAGGAGGCAGATACGCAGTATTTT. It translates to CATSRGQEADTQYF. The chain has TRBV15 and TRBJ2-3, with a weak D call TRBD1 (6 bases). Trimming pared 1 base from V and 4 bases from J, leaving 9 bases between. Germline V gives CDR1 LNHNV, CDR2 YYDKDF (reference sequence). The CDR3 contains 14 residues.

The CDR3 reads CASTRGDRMTGELFF. The CDR3, as DNA: TGTGCCAGCACCCGAGGGGACAGGATGACCGGGGAGCTGTTTTTT. The V and J genes are TRBV6-5 and TRBJ2-2; 8 bases are shared with TRBD1. This CDR3 is built from 15 residues. V shed 7 bases, J shed 5 bases, and the junction held 9 bases outside the gene matches. The V gene's germline CDR1 is MNHEY and CDR2 SVGAGI.

The V and J genes are TRBV14 and TRBJ2-5, with 7 nucleotides matching TRBD1. The germline gives CDR1 SGHDN, CDR2 FVKESK. V shed 4 bases and J 5 bases; nucleotides not matched to a gene: 10. CDR3 length: 15 amino acids. In nucleotides, the CDR3 is TGTGCCAGCAGCCCGTTCACAGGGGCCATGGAGACCCAGTACTTC. This encodes CASSPFTGAMETQYF. The entire variable domain, with the rest obtained from reference TRBV14 and TRBJ2-5, is as follows: EAGVTQFPSHSVIEKGQTVTLRCDPISGHDNLYWYRRVMGKEIKFLLHFVKESKQDESGMPNNRFLAERTGGTYSTLKVQPAELEDSGVYFCASSPFTGAMETQYFGPGTRLLVL.

The J gene is TRBJ2-5, the V gene TRBV11-3; the match to TRBD2 covers 7 bases. CDR1 is SGHNT, CDR2 YENEEA, per germline. V lost 5 bases and J lost 5; bases outside the gene matches: 11. This CDR3 spans 15 amino acids. The CDR3 DNA reads as TGTGCCAGCAGCGCCTACCGGGGGGTGGGGGAGACCCAGTACTTC. Residues: CASSAYRGVGETQYF.

The chain couples TRBV5-1 to TRBJ1-1, with 7 bases aligning to TRBD1. This CDR3 contains 15 residues. CDR1 and CDR2 (germline): SGHRS, YFSETQ. V shed 1 base and J 2 bases; nucleotides not matched to a gene: 5. The CDR3 here is CASSLKGAANTEAFF. The CDR3 bases are TGCGCCAGCAGCTTGAAGGGGGCGGCAAACACTGAAGCTTTCTTT.

V and J are TRBV28 and TRBJ1-2; tentative D call: TRBD1 (6 bases). There are 11 residues in the CDR3. Trimming left V 5 bases short and J 8 bases short, with 9 bases between. From germline, CDR1 is MDHEN and CDR2 SYDVKM. CDR3 bases: TGTGCCAGCAGTGACAGGTTCGGCTACACCTTC. Translating gives CASSDRFGYTF.

The CDR3: CASRSAEGAFNSPLHF. The CDR3 DNA sequence: TGCGCCAGCAGATCCGCTGAGGGGGCGTTTAATTCACCCCTCCACTTT. The chain joins TRBV5-1 to TRBJ1-6; 7 bases are a match to TRBD1. Germline CDR1 SGHRS, CDR2 YFSETQ. CDR3 size: 16 residues. V shed 5 bases, J shed 6 bases, and the junction held 11 bases outside the gene matches.

This clone was seen only a few times. The chain couples TRBV4-3 to TRBJ2-2; 8 nucleotides match TRBD1. The CDR3 runs 15 residues. V shed 4 bases and J 3 bases; nucleotides not matched to a gene: 4. CDR1 LGHNA and CDR2 YSLEER come from the germline V gene. The CDR3 sequence: CASSRQGRYTGELFF. The CDR3 DNA reads as TGCGCCAGCAGCCGACAGGGGCGCTACACCGGGGAGCTGTTTTTT.

The CDR3 DNA is TGTGCCAGCAGCAGGCGACAGGGAACAGGGGAAAAACTGTTTTTT. Translating it yields CASSRRQGTGEKLFF. The chain employs TRBV13 and TRBJ1-4; 7 nucleotides align to TRBD1. The J segment lost 8 bases and the V segment lost 5 bases, leaving 11 bases of the junction unmatched. The germline gives CDR1 PRHDT, CDR2 FYEKMQ (reference sequence). The CDR3 is 15 residues long.

The genes are TRBV28 and TRBJ2-7; D is perhaps TRBD2 (5 bases). Germline CDR1 and CDR2: MDHEN and SYDVKM. V was shortened by 7 bases and J by 5 bases, with 9 bases between the two germline ends. This CDR3 spans 11 amino acids. DNA for the CDR3: TGTGCCAGCACCTCGAGGGACGAGCAGTACTTC. Translated: CASTSRDEQYF.

Only a few counts were recorded for this clone. The chain uses TRBV28 and TRBJ1-1; D not certain. Trimming left V 5 bases short and J 10 bases short, with 20 bases between. CDR3 length equals 14 residues. Germline lookup yields CDR1 MDHEN and CDR2 SYDVKM. CDR3 bases: TGTGCCAGCAGTGACCTCGGGAGGCCCTGGGGAGCTTTCTTT. Amino acids: CASSDLGRPWGAFF. The complete variable domain, with remaining parts taken from reference TRBV28 and TRBJ1-1, reads DVKVTQSSRYLVKRTGEKVFLECVQDMDHENMFWYRQDPGLGLRLIYFSYDVKMKEKGDIPEGYSVSREKKERFSLILESASTNQTSMYLCASSDLGRPWGAFFGQGTRLTVV.